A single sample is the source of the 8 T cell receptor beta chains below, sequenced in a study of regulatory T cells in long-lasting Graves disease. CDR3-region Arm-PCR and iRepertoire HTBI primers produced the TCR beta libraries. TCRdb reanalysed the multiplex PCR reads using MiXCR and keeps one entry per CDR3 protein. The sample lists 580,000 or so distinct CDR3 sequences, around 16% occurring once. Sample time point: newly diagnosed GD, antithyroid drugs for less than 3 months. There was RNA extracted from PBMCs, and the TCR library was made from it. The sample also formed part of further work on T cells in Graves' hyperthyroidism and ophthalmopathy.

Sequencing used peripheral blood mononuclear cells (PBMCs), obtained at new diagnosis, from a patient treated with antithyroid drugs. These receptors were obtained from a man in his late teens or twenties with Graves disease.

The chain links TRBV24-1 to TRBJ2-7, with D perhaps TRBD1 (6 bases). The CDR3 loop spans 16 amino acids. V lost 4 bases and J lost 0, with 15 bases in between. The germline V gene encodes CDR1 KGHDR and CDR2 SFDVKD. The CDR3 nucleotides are TGTGCCACCAGTGAGTCTACAGGGTTGGGCTCCTACGAGCAGTACTTC. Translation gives CATSESTGLGSYEQYF.

CDR3 amino acids: CASRDRGRTDTQYF. CDR3 DNA: TGTGCCAGTAGGGACAGGGGCCGCACAGATACGCAGTATTTT. The chain joins TRBV19 to TRBJ2-3; 9 bases are a match to TRBD1. Per the germline V gene, CDR1 is LNHDA and CDR2 is SQIVND (reference sequence). This CDR3 spans 14 amino acids. Trimming took 6 bases from V and 1 from J; bases not matched to a gene: 2.

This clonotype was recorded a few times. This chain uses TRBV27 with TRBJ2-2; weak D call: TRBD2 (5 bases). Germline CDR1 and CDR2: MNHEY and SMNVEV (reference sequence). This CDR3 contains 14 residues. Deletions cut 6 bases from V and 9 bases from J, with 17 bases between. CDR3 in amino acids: CASRAPGRVWELFF. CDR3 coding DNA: TGTGCCAGCAGAGCCCCGGGAAGAGTCTGGGAGCTGTTTTTT.

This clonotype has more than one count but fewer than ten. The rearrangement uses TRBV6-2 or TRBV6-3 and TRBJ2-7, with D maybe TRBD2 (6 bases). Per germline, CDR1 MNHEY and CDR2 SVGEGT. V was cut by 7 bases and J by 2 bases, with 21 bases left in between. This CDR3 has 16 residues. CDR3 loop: CASTASPGGFAYEQYF. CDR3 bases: TGTGCCAGCACCGCCTCCCCCGGGGGTTTTGCCTACGAGCAGTACTTC.

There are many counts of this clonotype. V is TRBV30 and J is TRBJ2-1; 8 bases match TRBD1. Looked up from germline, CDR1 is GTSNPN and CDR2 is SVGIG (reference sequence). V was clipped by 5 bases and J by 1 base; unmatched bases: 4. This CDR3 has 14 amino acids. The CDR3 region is CAWGNRGSYNEQFF. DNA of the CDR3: TGTGCCTGGGGGAACAGGGGGTCCTACAATGAGCAGTTCTTC.

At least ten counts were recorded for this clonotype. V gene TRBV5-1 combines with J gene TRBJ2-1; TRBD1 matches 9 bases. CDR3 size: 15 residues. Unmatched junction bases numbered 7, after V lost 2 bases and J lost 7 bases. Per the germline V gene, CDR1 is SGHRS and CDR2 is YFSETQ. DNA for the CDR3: TGCGCCAGCAGCTTAGGGACAGGGCGGTTTAATGAGCAGTTCTTC. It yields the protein CASSLGTGRFNEQFF.

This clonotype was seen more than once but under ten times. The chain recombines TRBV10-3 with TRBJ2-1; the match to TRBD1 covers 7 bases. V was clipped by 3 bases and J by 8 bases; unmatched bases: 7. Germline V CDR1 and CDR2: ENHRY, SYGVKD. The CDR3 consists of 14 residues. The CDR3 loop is CAISDFQGVDEQFF. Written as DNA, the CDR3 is TGTGCCATCAGTGATTTTCAGGGGGTGGATGAGCAGTTCTTC.

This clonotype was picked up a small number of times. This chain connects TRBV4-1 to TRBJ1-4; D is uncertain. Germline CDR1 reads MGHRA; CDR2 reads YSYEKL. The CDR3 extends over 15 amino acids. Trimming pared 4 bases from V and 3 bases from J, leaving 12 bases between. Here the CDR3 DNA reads TGCGCCAGCAGCCTCCTGGGCGGGGCTAATGAAAAACTGTTTTTT. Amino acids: CASSLLGGANEKLFF.